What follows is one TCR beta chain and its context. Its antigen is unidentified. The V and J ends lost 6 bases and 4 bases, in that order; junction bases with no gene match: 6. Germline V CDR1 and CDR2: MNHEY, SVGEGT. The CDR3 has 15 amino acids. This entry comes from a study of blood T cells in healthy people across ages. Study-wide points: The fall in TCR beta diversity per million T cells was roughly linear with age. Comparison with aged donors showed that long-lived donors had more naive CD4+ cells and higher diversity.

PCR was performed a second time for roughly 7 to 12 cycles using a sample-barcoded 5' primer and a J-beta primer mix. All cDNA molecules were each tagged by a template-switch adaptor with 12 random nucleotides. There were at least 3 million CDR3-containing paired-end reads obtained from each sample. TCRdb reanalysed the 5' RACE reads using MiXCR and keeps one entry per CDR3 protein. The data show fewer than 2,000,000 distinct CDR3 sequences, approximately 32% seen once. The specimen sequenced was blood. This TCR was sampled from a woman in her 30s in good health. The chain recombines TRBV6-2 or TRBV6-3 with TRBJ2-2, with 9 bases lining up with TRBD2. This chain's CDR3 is CASSRAGGTTGELFF. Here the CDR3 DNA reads TGTGCCAGCAGCCGAGCGGGAGGAACCACCGGGGAGCTGTTTTTT.